This passage covers 15 T cell receptor beta chains from one sample sequenced in a study of technical replicates of blood from a few donors. Assay: immunoSEQ multiplex PCR; the TCRdb copy retains only in-frame clones and omits some. The sample yields approximately 79,000 clones, 95% to 98% seen once. The sequenced sample consisted of T cells isolated from PBMCs. The receptors here all came from a human donor in good health.

The CDR3 here is CASSSLSGANVLTF. CDR3 bases: TGCGCCAGCAGCTCGTTGTCCGGGGCCAACGTCCTGACTTTC. The rearrangement uses TRBV10-2 and TRBJ2-6, with D unclear. CDR1 and CDR2 from the germline V gene are WSHSY and SAAADI. V was clipped by 6 bases and J by 4 bases, with 10 bases between them. The CDR3 extends over 14 amino acids.

This sequence joins TRBV18 and TRBJ1-1; 7 bases are shared with TRBD1. The CDR3 length is 14 residues. V dropped 3 bases and J dropped 1; count of bases not matched to a gene: 2. Germline V gene lookup returns CDR1 KGHSH and CDR2 LQKENI. CDR3 residues: CASSPRQGNTEAFF. The CDR3 bases are TGTGCCAGCTCACCGCGACAGGGGAACACTGAAGCTTTCTTT.

This rearrangement joins TRBV5-6 to TRBJ2-7, with 8 positions matching TRBD1. The germline V gene encodes CDR1 SGHDT and CDR2 YYEEEE. Trimming removed 4 bases from V and 3 bases from J; junction bases left unmatched: 9. There are 15 residues in the CDR3. The CDR3 nucleotides read TGTGCCAGCAGCCCCAAAGGACAGGGAAGCTACGAGCAGTACTTC. Translation gives CASSPKGQGSYEQYF.

The chain links TRBV27 to TRBJ1-2; D gene unclear. Germline CDR1 and CDR2: MNHEY and SMNVEV (reference sequence). CDR3 length equals 11 residues. Deletions cut 2 bases from V and 5 bases from J, with 3 bases between. For the CDR3, the DNA is TGTGCCAGCAGTTTACAGTATGGCTACACCTTC. Its translation: CASSLQYGYTF.

This sequence joins TRBV5-1 and TRBJ2-5, with D tentatively TRBD2 (5 bases). The CDR3 is 14 residues long. CDR1 SGHRS and CDR2 YFSETQ come from the germline V gene. V was trimmed by 2 bases and J by 5 bases, leaving 13 bases between them. The CDR3 DNA reads TGCGCCAGCAGCTTAAAGCACGGGGTTGAGACCCAGTACTTC. It codes for CASSLKHGVETQYF.

The J gene is TRBJ2-3, the V gene TRBV20-1; tentatively, D is TRBD2 (6 bases). Germline CDR1 is DFQATT and CDR2 is SNEGSKA (reference sequence). The CDR3 runs to 11 residues. Trimming left V 0 bases short and J 10 bases short, with 8 bases between. CDR3 in amino acids: CSARDREAQYF. The CDR3 DNA reads TGCAGTGCTAGAGACAGGGAGGCGCAGTATTTT.

The rearrangement uses TRBV7-9 and TRBJ2-2; 11 bases are shared with TRBD2. V was pared by 4 bases and J by 1 base, with 2 bases of the junction left unmatched. The CDR3 has 16 amino acids. Germline CDR1 is SEHNR and CDR2 is FQNEAQ (reference sequence). As DNA, the CDR3 is TGTGCCAGCAGCTCCCTAGCGGGAGGGAACACCGGGGAGCTGTTTTTT. Its protein is CASSSLAGGNTGELFF.

The chain couples TRBV28 to TRBJ2-2; D gene unclear. With 6 bases removed from V and 4 bases from J, the gap between germline ends came to 15 bases. CDR1 is MDHEN and CDR2 is SYDVKM in the germline V gene. The CDR3 is 15 residues long. CDR3 DNA sequence: TGTGCCAGCAGGACTGGTTCCGGAAGCACCGGGGAGCTGTTTTTT. Its translation: CASRTGSGSTGELFF.

The J gene is TRBJ2-1, the V gene TRBV4-1; TRBD2 matches at 7 bases. From germline, CDR1 is MGHRA and CDR2 YSYEKL. V lost 3 bases and J lost 5; bases outside the gene matches: 7. This CDR3 is 15 amino acids long. The CDR3, as DNA: TGCGCCAGCAGCCATTCCCCGGGGGGACACAATGAGCAGTTCTTC. This codes for CASSHSPGGHNEQFF.

The chain couples TRBV9 to TRBJ1-6, with TRBD1 as a possible D gene (5 bases). This CDR3 is built from 12 residues. The V gene lost 3 bases and the J gene lost 10 bases, with 8 bases spanning the gap. Germline V gene lookup returns CDR1 SGDLS and CDR2 YYNGEE. The CDR3 protein is CASSDRNSPLHF. The CDR3 nucleotides are TGTGCCAGCAGCGACAGGAACTCACCCCTCCACTTT.

This chain links TRBV6-6 with TRBJ1-1; D not resolved. The V end was cut by 2 bases, the J end by 5 bases, with 12 bases between. There are 14 residues in the CDR3. The germline gives CDR1 MNHNY, CDR2 SVGAGI (reference sequence). The CDR3 DNA reads as TGTGCCAGCAGTTACCGTGGAAGCGGGACTGAAGCTTTCTTT. This encodes CASSYRGSGTEAFF.

The chain couples TRBV9 to TRBJ1-1, with TRBD1 matching over 7 bases. The CDR3 loop spans 14 amino acids. V lost 3 bases, J lost 4 bases, and 6 bases stayed unmatched. The germline gives CDR1 SGDLS, CDR2 YYNGEE. CDR3: CASSGTGVGTEAFF. The CDR3 DNA reads as TGTGCCAGCAGCGGAACAGGGGTGGGCACTGAAGCTTTCTTT.

The chain has TRBV7-9 and TRBJ2-1; D might be TRBD2 (6 bases). CDR3 size: 17 residues. Germline V CDR1 and CDR2: SEHNR, FQNEAQ (reference sequence). Trimming stripped 10 bases from V and 3 bases from J, with 25 bases between. The DNA for the CDR3 is TGTGCCACCCCAAACCGAAAAACGGGAGCAGACTACAATGAGCAGTTCTTC. This encodes CATPNRKTGADYNEQFF.

This rearrangement joins TRBV20-1 to TRBJ2-5; tentatively, D is TRBD2 (5 bases). Looked up from germline, CDR1 is DFQATT and CDR2 is SNEGSKA (reference sequence). Trimming stripped 3 bases from V and 5 bases from J, with 7 bases between. The CDR3 loop spans 11 amino acids. CDR3 sequence reads: CSASSVETQYF. The CDR3 DNA reads TGCAGTGCTAGTAGCGTTGAGACCCAGTACTTC.

V usage is TRBV4-1 and J usage is TRBJ2-7; maybe TRBD1 (6 bases). In germline, CDR1 is MGHRA, CDR2 YSYEKL. Trimming removed 0 bases at V and 7 bases at J, with 13 bases between. The CDR3 has 14 amino acids. CDR3: CASSQDNPTGEQYF. The CDR3 coding sequence is TGCGCCAGCAGCCAAGATAACCCTACAGGGGAGCAGTACTTC.